Here is one T cell receptor (beta chain) with its context. Its specificity is unknown. TCRdb keeps only in-frame clones here, not all; method: immunoSEQ multiplex PCR. The sample holds under 1,100,000 clones, roughly 75% seen once. These data come from a study of shared clonotypes between healthy human individuals. Study summary: The donors, a couple of women and three men, were aged 18 to 49. General observations from the study: It was observed that 5% to 6.5% of naive CD4 clonotypes were shared across a few donors.

Trimming shortened V by 7 bases and J by 0 bases, and 12 bases separated the two germline ends. The CDR3 sequence is 14 residues long. Germline CDR1 MNHEY, CDR2 SVGAGI. This receptor was identified in a man aged 18 to 29 in good health. Sequences were obtained from memory CD4+ T cells sorted from blood. Subset defined: CD45RA-negative fraction. This chain links TRBV6-5 with TRBJ1-1; no reliable D call. The chain's CDR3 is CASISFGMNTEAFF. CDR3 in DNA: TGTGCCAGCATAAGTTTCGGTATGAACACTGAAGCTTTCTTT.